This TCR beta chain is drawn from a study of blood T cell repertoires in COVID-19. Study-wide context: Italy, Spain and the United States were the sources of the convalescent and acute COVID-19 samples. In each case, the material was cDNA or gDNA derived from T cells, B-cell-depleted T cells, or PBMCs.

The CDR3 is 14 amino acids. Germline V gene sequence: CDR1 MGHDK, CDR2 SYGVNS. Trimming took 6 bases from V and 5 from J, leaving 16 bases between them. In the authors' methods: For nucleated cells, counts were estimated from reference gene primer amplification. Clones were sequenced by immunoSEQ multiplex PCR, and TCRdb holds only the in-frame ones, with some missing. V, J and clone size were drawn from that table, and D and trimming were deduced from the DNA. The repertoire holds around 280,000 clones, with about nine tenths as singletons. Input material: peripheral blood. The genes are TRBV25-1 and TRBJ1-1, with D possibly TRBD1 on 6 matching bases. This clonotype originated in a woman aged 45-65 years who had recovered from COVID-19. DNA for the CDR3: TGTGCCAGCAGATCGGGACAAAGGGGGACTGAAGCTTTCTTT. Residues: CASRSGQRGTEAFF.